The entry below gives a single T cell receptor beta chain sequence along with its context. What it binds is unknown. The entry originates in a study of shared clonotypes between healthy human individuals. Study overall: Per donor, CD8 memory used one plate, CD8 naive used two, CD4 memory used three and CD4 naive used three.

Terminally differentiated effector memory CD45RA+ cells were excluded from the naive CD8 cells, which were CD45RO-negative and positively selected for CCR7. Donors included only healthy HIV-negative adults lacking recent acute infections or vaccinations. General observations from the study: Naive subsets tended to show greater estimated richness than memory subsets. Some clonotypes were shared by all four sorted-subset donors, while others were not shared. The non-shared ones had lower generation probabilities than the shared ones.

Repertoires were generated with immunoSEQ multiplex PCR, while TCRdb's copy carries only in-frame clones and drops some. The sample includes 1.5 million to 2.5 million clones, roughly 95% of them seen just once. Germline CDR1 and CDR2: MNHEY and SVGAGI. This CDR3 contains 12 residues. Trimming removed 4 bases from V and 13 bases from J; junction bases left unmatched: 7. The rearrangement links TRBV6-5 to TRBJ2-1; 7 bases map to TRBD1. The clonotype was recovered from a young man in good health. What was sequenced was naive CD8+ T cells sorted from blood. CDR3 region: CASSLRGLDQFF. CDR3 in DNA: TGTGCCAGCAGTTTAAGGGGGCTGGACCAGTTCTTC.